The following is a T cell receptor beta chain sequence with its context. What it recognizes is unknown. Clones were sequenced by immunoSEQ multiplex PCR, and TCRdb holds only the in-frame ones, with some missing. The repertoire holds roughly 320,000 clones, with over 75% as singletons. These data belong to a study of shared clonotypes between healthy human individuals. General study results and limits: When compared with the clonotypes that were shared by all four sorted-subset donors, the non-shared clonotypes turned out to have lower generation probabilities.

This TCR derives from a man between 18 and 29 years old in good health. The sample was memory CD8+ T cells sorted from blood. Subset of the sample: CD45RO+ cells pooled with CCR7-negative TemRA cells.

CDR3 in amino acids: CASSSGYSWGKLFF. The CDR3 DNA follows: TGTGCCAGCAGCTCGGGTTATTCTTGGGGAAAACTGTTTTTT. The chain joins TRBV28 to TRBJ1-4, with unresolved D. Trimming shortened V by 6 bases and J by 10 bases, and 18 bases separated the two germline ends. Germline V gene data show CDR1 as MDHEN and CDR2 as SYDVKM. The CDR3 sequence is 14 residues long.